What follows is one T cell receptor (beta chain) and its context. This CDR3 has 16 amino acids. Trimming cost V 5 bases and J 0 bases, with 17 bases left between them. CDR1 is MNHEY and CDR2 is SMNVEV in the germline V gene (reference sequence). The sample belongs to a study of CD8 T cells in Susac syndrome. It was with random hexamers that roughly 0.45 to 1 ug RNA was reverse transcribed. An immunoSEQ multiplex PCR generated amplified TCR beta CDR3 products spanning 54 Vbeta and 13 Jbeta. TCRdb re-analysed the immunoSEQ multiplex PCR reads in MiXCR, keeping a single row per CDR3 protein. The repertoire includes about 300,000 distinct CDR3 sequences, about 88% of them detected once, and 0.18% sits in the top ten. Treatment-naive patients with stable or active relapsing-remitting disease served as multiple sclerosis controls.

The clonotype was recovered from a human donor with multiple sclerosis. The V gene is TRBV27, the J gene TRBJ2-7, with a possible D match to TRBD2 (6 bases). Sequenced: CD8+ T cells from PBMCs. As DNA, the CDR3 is TGTGCCAGCAGTACCTCCGGGACTCAGAGCTCCTACGAGCAGTACTTC. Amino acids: CASSTSGTQSSYEQYF.